This T cell receptor (beta chain) was recovered during a study of shared clonotypes between healthy human individuals. Libraries were prepared by immunoSEQ multiplex PCR; TCRdb keeps only in-frame clonotypes and omits some of them. The top ten hold 0.36% of the sample, which has 1,400,000 or so clones, less than 99% seen once. The study enrolled healthy HIV-negative adults without recent acute infections or vaccinations as donors. J was trimmed by 8 bases and V by 1 base; bases with no gene match: 5. This CDR3 is 17 amino acids long. CDR1 is LGHNA, CDR2 YSLEER, per germline. Worth noting for this clone: Its specificity is unknown.

Broader study findings: Sampling was confined to blood; repertoires within tissues likely differ. It was anticipated that sequencing depth would influence how many clonotypes donors shared.

V gene TRBV4-3 combines with J gene TRBJ2-2; TRBD2 matches at 15 bases. The receptor was isolated from a man younger than 45 in good health. The sequenced sample consisted of naive CD4+ T cells sorted from blood. Subset defined: CD45RA+ positively selected. The CDR3 spells CASSQGTSGRAWGELFF. The CDR3 coding sequence is TGCGCCAGCAGCCAAGGGACTAGCGGGAGGGCCTGGGGGGAGCTGTTTTTT.